This note documents a single T cell receptor beta chain sequence. This entry comes from a study of memory CD4+ T cells and cytomegalovirus serostatus. Single viable CD3+CD4+CD8-CD45RO+ cells were sorted as the memory CD4+ T cells. The assay was immunoSEQ multiplex PCR, and TCRdb's table has in-frame clones only and misses some. This table has around 76,000 clones, around 80% appearing once. Sequenced material: memory CD4+ T cells from blood. The source of this sequence is an adult in good health and CMV-seropositive.

CDR3 DNA: TGCGCCAGCAGCCCGACAGGTGATCGGACTGAAGCTTTCTTT. Amino acid sequence: CASSPTGDRTEAFF. The rearrangement joins TRBV5-1 to TRBJ1-1, with D possibly matching TRBD1 (6 bases). Germline CDR1 SGHRS, CDR2 YFSETQ. CDR3 length: 14 amino acids. V was cut by 4 bases and J by 5 bases, with 15 bases left in between.